This T cell receptor (beta chain) comes out of a study of shared clonotypes between healthy human individuals. The CDR3 is made up of 11 amino acids. The germline V and J ends were trimmed by 4 bases and 1 base, with 4 bases remaining between them. CDR1 is SQVTM, CDR2 ANQGSEA, per germline. TCRdb keeps only in-frame clones here, not all; method: immunoSEQ multiplex PCR. The repertoire holds 550,000 to 750,000 clones, over 95% seen once, with 0.095% to 0.12% in the top ten. Cells designated naive CD8 were CD45RO-negative and were positively selected for CCR7, with terminally differentiated effector memory CD45RA+ cells excluded.

The chain joins TRBV29-1 to TRBJ1-1; no clear D. The TCR originated in a woman in her thirties in good health. Sequencing used naive CD8+ T cells sorted from blood. For the CDR3, the DNA is TGCAGCGTTGTTTCGAACACTGAAGCTTTCTTT. It yields the protein CSVVSNTEAFF.